This T cell receptor beta chain came from a study of blood T cell repertoires in COVID-19. As for the study in general: Samples representing acute and convalescent COVID-19 were sourced from the United States, Italy and Spain. The analysed material was cDNA or gDNA that came from T cells, B-cell-depleted T cells, or PBMCs.

This clone has only a few counts. The Seattle patients, enrolled during active infection, were followed longitudinally. V gave up 2 bases and J gave up 7 bases, with 9 bases separating them. CDR3 size: 12 residues. Germline assignment: CDR1 SGHDT and CDR2 YYEEEE. In the authors' methods: By means of reference gene primer amplification, nucleated cell counts were estimated. Assay used: immunoSEQ multiplex PCR; TCRdb lists only in-frame clones, some missing. V and J calls and clone size are given by that table; D and trimming were obtained from the DNA. The data show some 300,000 clones, approximately 90% seen once.

The rearrangement joins TRBV5-6 to TRBJ1-2; D is undetermined. The sequencing sample was made of peripheral blood. The sequence came from a woman in her forties or fifties with COVID-19, enrolled during active disease. The CDR3 here is CASSFGILGYTF. The CDR3 region has the DNA TGTGCCAGCAGCTTCGGGATACTTGGCTACACCTTC.